A single sample is the source of the 5 T cell receptor beta chains below, sequenced in a study of blood T cell repertoires in COVID-19. Produced via immunoSEQ multiplex PCR; TCRdb's table is partial and in-frame only. The data hold about 230,000 clones, with around 80% observed a single time. The source material was peripheral blood. Receptors were obtained from a middle-aged man who had recovered from COVID-19.

With regard to this clone: A much larger clone is a single base away; this may be a read error. Other DNA variants within this sample encode the same CDR3. The chain recombines TRBV6-2 or TRBV6-3 with TRBJ2-7, with D possibly being TRBD1 (5 bases). Trimming cost V 5 bases and J 0 bases, with 8 bases left between them. The CDR3 covers 13 residues. CDR1 is MNHEY and CDR2 is SVGEGT in the germline V gene. The DNA of the CDR3 is TGTGCCAGCAGTATCGACAGCTCCTACGAGCAGTACTTC. Its translation is CASSIDSSYEQYF.

This clone was seen a single time. V gene TRBV5-6 combines with J gene TRBJ2-3, with D perhaps TRBD2 (5 bases). The CDR3 is 14 residues long. Germline lookup yields CDR1 SGHDT and CDR2 YYEEEE. Trimming stripped 0 bases from V and 0 bases from J, with 5 bases between. In nucleotides, the CDR3 is TGTGCCAGCAGCTTGGAGCGGAGCACAGATACGCAGTATTTT. Encoded protein: CASSLERSTDTQYF.

The rearrangement links TRBV19 to TRBJ1-2, with D possibly matching TRBD1 (5 bases). Germline CDR1 is LNHDA and CDR2 is SQIVND (reference sequence). Deletions cut 1 base from V and 6 bases from J, with 15 bases between. The CDR3 length is 15 residues. The chain's CDR3 is CASSIAGVLTHGYTF. The CDR3, as DNA: TGTGCCAGTAGTATAGCGGGGGTCTTAACCCATGGCTACACCTTC.

The rearrangement joins TRBV24-1 to TRBJ1-1; the match to TRBD1 covers 8 bases. Germline loops: CDR1 KGHDR, CDR2 SFDVKD. This CDR3 has 13 residues. Trimming cost V 12 bases and J 1 base; bases outside gene matches: 6. CDR3 DNA sequence: TGTGCCGGACGACAGGGGACGAACACTGAAGCTTTCTTT. Translating it yields CAGRQGTNTEAFF.

The gene calls are TRBV11-2 and TRBJ1-1; 7 bases agree with TRBD1. The trim removed 3 bases at V and 4 bases at J, leaving 2 bases unmatched. Per the germline V gene, CDR1 is SGHAT and CDR2 is FQNNGV. The length of the CDR3 is 13 residues. The CDR3 sequence is CASSFRTGTEAFF. The CDR3 bases are TGTGCCAGCAGCTTCCGGACAGGCACTGAAGCTTTCTTT.